The text below deals with one T cell receptor (beta chain). Symptom resolution, clearance, or two negative PCRs marked the recovered donors of Cohort 3. These data are taken from a study of blood T cell repertoires in COVID-19. As handled by the study authors: Amplified reference gene primers provided the basis for estimating nucleated cell counts. Using immunoSEQ multiplex PCR, the repertoire was profiled, and TCRdb retains in-frame clones only, with some absent. V and J calls and clone size are those listed in that table; D and trimming were worked out from the DNA. Of approximately 300,000 clones listed, 80% to 90% are singletons. CDR3 length: 16 residues. The germline CDR1 and CDR2 sequences are SGHVS and FQNEAQ. The J segment lost 5 bases and the V segment lost 1 base, leaving 3 bases of the junction unmatched.

This TCR was sampled from a woman in her twenties or thirties who had recovered from COVID-19. The chain uses TRBV7-8 and TRBJ1-5, with 12 nucleotides matching TRBD1. Specimen: PBMCs or T cells enriched from blood (not recorded which). The CDR3 here is CASSLVGTGGYQPQHF. The CDR3 DNA is TGTGCCAGCAGCTTAGTCGGGACAGGGGGCTATCAGCCCCAGCATTTT.